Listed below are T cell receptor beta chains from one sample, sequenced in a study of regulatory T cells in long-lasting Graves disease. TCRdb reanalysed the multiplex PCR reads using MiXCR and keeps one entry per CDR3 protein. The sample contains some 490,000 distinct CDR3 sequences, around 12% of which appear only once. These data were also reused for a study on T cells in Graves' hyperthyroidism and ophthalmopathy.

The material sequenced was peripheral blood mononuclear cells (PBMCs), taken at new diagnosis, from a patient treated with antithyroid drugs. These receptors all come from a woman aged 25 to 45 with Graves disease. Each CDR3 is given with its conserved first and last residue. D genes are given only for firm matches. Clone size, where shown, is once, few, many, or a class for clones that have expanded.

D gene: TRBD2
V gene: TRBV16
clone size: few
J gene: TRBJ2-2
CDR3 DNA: TGTGCCAGCAGCTCCCGCGGGGGCACCGGGGAGCTGTTTTTT
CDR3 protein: CASSSRGGTGELFF

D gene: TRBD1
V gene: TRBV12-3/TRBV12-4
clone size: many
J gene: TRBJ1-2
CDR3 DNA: TGTGCCAGCAGTCCCGGACAGGGAGTGGTCGGTTTTGGCTACACCTTC
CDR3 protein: CASSPGQGVVGFGYTF

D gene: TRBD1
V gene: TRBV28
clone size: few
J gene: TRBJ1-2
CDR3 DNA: TGTGCCAGAGCCCCCGGGACAGGGAATGGCTACACCTTC
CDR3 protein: CARAPGTGNGYTF

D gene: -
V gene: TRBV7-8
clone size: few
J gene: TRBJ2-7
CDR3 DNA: TGTGCCAGCAGCCCCCTGAGCGGGCCGGGCTACGAGCAGTACTTC
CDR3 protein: CASSPLSGPGYEQYF

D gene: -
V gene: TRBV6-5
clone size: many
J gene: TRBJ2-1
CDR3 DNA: TGTGCCAGCAGTTTCTCACTAGCCCAGGACCCCTACAATGAGCAGTTCTTC
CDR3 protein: CASSFSLAQDPYNEQFF

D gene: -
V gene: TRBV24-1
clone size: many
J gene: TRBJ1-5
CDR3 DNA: TGTGCCACCAGTGATTTGCTCGGACGGAAAAATAGCAATCAGCCCCAGCATTTT
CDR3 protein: CATSDLLGRKNSNQPQHF

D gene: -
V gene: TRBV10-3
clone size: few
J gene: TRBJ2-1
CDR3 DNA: TGTGCCATCAGTGAGCCCCCACTGAATGAGCAGTTCTTC
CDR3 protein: CAISEPPLNEQFF

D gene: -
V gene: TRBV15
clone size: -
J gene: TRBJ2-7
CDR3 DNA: TGTGCCACCAGCAGAGATCGGAGCCGCGAGCAGTACTTC
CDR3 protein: CATSRDRSREQYF

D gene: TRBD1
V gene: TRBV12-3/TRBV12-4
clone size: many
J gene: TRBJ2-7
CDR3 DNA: TGTGCCAGCAGTTTGCCAGGGACAGGGTCCGAGCAGTACTTC
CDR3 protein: CASSLPGTGSEQYF

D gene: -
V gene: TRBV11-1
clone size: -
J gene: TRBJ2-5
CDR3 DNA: TGTGCCAGCAGCTTATCCCGGACGTACCAAGAGACCCAGTACTTC
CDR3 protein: CASSLSRTYQETQYF

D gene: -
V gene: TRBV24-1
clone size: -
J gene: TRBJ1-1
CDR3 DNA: TGTGCCACCAGTGATTCAGGGACTGAAGCTTTCTTT
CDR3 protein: CATSDSGTEAFF

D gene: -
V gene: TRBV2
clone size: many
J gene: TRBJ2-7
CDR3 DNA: TGTGCCAGCAGGGGCGACAGGCTCGAGCAGTACTTC
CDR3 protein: CASRGDRLEQYF

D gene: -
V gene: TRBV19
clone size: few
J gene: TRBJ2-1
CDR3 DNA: TGTGCCAGTACCACGGACCATTCCAATGAGCAGTTCTTC
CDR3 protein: CASTTDHSNEQFF

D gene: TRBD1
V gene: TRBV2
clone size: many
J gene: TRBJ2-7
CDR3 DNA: TGTGCCAGCAGTTTCCGCGCCACAGGGGACTACGAGCAGTACTTC
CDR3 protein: CASSFRATGDYEQYF

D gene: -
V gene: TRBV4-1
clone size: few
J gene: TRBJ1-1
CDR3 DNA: TGCGCCAGCAGCCAAAGTGCAAAAGCTTTCTTT
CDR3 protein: CASSQSAKAFF

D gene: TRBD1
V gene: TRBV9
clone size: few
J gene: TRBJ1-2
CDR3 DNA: TGTGCCAGCAGCGTCGAACAGGGGAACTATGGCTACACCTTC
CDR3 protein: CASSVEQGNYGYTF

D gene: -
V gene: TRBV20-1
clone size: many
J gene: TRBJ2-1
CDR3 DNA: TGCAGTGCCCGCCGCAATGAGCAGTTCTTC
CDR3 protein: CSARRNEQFF

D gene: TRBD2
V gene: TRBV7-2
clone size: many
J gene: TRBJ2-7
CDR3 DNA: TGTGCCAGCAGCCCGAGGAGCGGGACCAGCTCCTACGAGCAGTACTTC
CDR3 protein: CASSPRSGTSSYEQYF

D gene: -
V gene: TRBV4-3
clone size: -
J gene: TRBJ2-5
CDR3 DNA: TGCGCCAGCAGCCGCCGCTGGGCGGGAAGAGAGACCCAGTACTTC
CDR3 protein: CASSRRWAGRETQYF

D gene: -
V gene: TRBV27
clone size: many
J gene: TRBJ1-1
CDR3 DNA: TGTGCCAGCAGGCCTAGCGGGAAGGGAACTGAAGCTTTCTTT
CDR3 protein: CASRPSGKGTEAFF

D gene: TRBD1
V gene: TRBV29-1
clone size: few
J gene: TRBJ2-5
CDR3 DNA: TGCAGCGTTATCCTTAGGTGGAGACAGGGAAAAAATCCCGCGGAGACCCAGTACTTC
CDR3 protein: CSVILRWRQGKNPAETQYF

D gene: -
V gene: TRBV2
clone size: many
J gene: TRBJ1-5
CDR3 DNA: TGTGCCAGCAGTGGACCAGGTGGGTATCGGCCCCAGCATTTT
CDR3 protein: CASSGPGGYRPQHF

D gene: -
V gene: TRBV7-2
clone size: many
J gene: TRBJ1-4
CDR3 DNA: TGTGCCAGCAGTTTCAGCGGGGTTAATGAAAAACTGTTTTTT
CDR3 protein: CASSFSGVNEKLFF

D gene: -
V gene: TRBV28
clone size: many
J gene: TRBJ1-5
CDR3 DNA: TGTGCCAGCAGCTCCCCTTCGAGCAATCAGCCCCAGCATTTT
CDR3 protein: CASSSPSSNQPQHF

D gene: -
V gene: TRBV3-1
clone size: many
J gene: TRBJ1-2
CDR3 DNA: TGTGCCAGCAGCCAAGATCGTTGGGGAAACAGCAACTATGGCTACACCTTC
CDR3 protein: CASSQDRWGNSNYGYTF

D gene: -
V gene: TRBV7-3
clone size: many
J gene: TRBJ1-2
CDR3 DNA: TGTGCCAGCAGCTTCTCGGGAGACACTAACTATGGCTACACCTTC
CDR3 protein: CASSFSGDTNYGYTF

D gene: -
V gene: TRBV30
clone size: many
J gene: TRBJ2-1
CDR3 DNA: TGTGCCTGGAGTAGTGGCGGAAAAGGAGTTCGGAATGAGCAGTTCTTC
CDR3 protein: CAWSSGGKGVRNEQFF

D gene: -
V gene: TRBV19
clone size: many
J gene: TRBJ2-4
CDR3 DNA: TGTGCCAGTAGTATAGGGCCTCACTCAACCGGGATTCAGTACTTC
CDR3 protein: CASSIGPHSTGIQYF

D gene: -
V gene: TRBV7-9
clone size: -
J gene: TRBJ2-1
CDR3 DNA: TGTGCCAGCGGGGGGTCGCATGAGCAGTTCTTC
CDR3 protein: CASGGSHEQFF

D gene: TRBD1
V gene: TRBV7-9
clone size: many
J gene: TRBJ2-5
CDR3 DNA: TGTGCCAGCGACAGGGGTTGGGGAGAGACCCAGTACTTC
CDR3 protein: CASDRGWGETQYF

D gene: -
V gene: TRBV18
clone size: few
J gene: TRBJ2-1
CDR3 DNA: TGTGCCAGCTTTCGGGCAGGGGGGTACAATGAGCAGTTCTTC
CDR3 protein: CASFRAGGYNEQFF

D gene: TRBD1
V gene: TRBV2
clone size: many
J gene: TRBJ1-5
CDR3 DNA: TGTGCCAGCAGAGGACAGGTCAATCAGCCCCAGCATTTT
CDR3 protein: CASRGQVNQPQHF

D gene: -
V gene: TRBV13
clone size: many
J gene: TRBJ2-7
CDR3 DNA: TGTGCCAGCAGCGGAAACAGGGAGGGCTACGAGCAGTACTTC
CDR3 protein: CASSGNREGYEQYF

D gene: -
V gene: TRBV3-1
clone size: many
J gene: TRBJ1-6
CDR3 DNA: TGTGCCAGCCGCTTTGGGGTTGGCCCCCGGGGTAATTCACCCCTCCACTTT
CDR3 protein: CASRFGVGPRGNSPLHF

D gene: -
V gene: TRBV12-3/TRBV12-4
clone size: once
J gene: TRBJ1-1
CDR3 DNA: TGTGCCAGCAGAGCAAACACTGAAACTTTCTTT
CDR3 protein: CASRANTETFF

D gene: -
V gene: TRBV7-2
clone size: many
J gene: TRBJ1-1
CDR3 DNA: TGTGCCAGCAGCTTAGGGCAGTCGTACACTGAAGCTTTCTTT
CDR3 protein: CASSLGQSYTEAFF

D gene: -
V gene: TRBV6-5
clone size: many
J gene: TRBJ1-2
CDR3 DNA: TGTGCCAGCAGTTACTCGTACAGCGGGTATGATGGCTACACCTTC
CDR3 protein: CASSYSYSGYDGYTF

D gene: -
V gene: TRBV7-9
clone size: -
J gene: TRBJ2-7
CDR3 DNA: TGTGCCAGCTCGGGGGGCACCGAGGTTCCTTACGAGCAGTACTTC
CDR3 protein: CASSGGTEVPYEQYF

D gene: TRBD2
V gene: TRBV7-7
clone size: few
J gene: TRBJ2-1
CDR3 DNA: TGTGCCAGCAGCCCGGGACTAGCGGGCACCAATGAGCAGTTCTTC
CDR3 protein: CASSPGLAGTNEQFF

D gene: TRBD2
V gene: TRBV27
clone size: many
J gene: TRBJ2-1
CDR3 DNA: TGTGCCAGCAGTCGACTAGCGGGAGCCTTTGAGCAGTTCTTC
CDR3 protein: CASSRLAGAFEQFF

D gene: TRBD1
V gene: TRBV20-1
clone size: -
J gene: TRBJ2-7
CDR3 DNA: TGCAGTGCTGAGAAAGGACAGGGGCTTAAGGGGGAGCAGTACTTC
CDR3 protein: CSAEKGQGLKGEQYF

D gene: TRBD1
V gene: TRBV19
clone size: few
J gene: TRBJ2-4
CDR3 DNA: TGTGCCAGTAGTATAGGGCAGGGGGCGACCAAAAACATTCAGTACTTC
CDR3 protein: CASSIGQGATKNIQYF

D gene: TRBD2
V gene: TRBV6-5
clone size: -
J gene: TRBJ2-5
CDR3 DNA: TGTGCCAGCAGTTACTCATTCGGGGGGTCCCAGTACTTC
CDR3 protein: CASSYSFGGSQYF

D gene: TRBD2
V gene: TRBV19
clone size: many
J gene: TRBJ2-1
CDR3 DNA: TGTGCCAGTAGTATTCTAGCGGGAGGGAGCTCCTACAATGAGCAGTTCTTC
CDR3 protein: CASSILAGGSSYNEQFF

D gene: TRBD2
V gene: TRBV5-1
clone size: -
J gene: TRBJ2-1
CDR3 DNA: TGCGCCAGCAGCTTAAGGACTAGCGGGAGGGCTATGGATGAGCAGTTCTTC
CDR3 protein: CASSLRTSGRAMDEQFF

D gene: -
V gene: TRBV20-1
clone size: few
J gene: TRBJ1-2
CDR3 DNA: TGCAGTGCTAGAGCGGGTTCTAACTATGGCTACACCTTC
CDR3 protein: CSARAGSNYGYTF

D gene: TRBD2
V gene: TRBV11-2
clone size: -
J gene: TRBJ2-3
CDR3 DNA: TGTGCCAGCAGCTTAAGGTCTAGCGGGAGTAAGGGATTGGATACGCAGTATTTT
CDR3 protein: CASSLRSSGSKGLDTQYF

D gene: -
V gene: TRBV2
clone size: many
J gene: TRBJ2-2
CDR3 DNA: TGTGCCAGCGGCGTTGACACCGGGGAGCTGTTTTTT
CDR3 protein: CASGVDTGELFF

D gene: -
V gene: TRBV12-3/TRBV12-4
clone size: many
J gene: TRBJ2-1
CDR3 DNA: TGTGCCAGCAGTTTTTACAGGGATGAGCAGTTCTTC
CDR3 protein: CASSFYRDEQFF

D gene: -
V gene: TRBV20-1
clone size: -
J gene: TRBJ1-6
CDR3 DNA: TGCAGTGCTATTAGATCAGGGGCTCGGTATAATTCACCCCTCCACTTT
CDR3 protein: CSAIRSGARYNSPLHF

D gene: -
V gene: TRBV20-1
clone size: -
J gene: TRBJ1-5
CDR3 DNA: TGCAGTGCTAGACGCACAGGGTCCGCAGCCCAGCATTTT
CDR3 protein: CSARRTGSAAQHF

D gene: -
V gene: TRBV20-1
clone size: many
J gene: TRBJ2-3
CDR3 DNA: TGCAGTGCAGCAGGACTTCCCGTAAGCACAGATACGCAGTATTTT
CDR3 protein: CSAAGLPVSTDTQYF

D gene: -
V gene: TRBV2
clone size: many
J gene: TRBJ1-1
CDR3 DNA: TGTGCCAGCAGTGAAAGGGGAGCAGGTCCGAGGGGAGCTTTCTTT
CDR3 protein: CASSERGAGPRGAFF

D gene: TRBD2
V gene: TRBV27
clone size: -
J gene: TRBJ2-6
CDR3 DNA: TGTGCCAGCAGTTCATACGGAAGAATAGCGGGAGGTCCTGGGGCCAACGTCCTGACTTTC
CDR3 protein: CASSSYGRIAGGPGANVLTF